The sequence of this T cell receptor beta chain was determined in a study of blood T cells in healthy people across ages. A second PCR of roughly 7 to 11 cycles used a sample-barcoded 5' primer and a J-beta primer mix. Unique molecular identifiers of 12 random nucleotides labeled each cDNA. TCRdb re-called the 5' RACE reads through MiXCR, storing one row per CDR3 protein. The table records roughly 800,000 distinct CDR3 sequences, nearly 60% of them present only once. Peripheral blood samples of roughly 9.8 milliliters were drawn from each donor. Study-wide results and caveats: Compared with aged donors, long-lived donors showed fewer expanded clones, suggesting selection. Not knowing donor CMV status may have confounded expanded clonotype changes.

As for this clonotype: The antigen remains undetermined.

The specimen sequenced was blood. The clonotype comes from a man aged 25 to 45 in good health.

CDR3 sequence: CASSLLSVLGYTF. The CDR3, as DNA: TGTGCCAGCAGTTTACTGTCAGTACTTGGCTACACCTTC. This chain connects TRBV28 to TRBJ1-2; unclear D gene. Germline CDR1 and CDR2: MDHEN and SYDVKM. CDR3 length equals 13 residues. V was cut by 2 bases and J by 7 bases, with 11 bases left in between.